The present TCR beta chain was sequenced within a study of blood T cell repertoires in COVID-19. Whole-study context: Samples representing acute and convalescent COVID-19 were sourced from the United States, Italy and Spain. PBMCs, B-cell-depleted T cells, or T cells provided the cDNA or gDNA that made up the material.

In the authors' workflow: Cell counts per sample came from amplifying reference gene primers. The data were produced by immunoSEQ multiplex PCR, yet TCRdb's version contains in-frame clones alone and is incomplete. Clone size and V and J calls were adopted from that table, with D and trimming inferred from the DNA. The data show 170,000 or so clones, 65% to 90% seen once. The sequence was collected from a human donor in a cohort sampled during active COVID-19. The material sequenced was peripheral blood.

The CDR3 is CSASRSGTGGGYTF. CDR3 DNA sequence: TGCAGTGCTAGTAGATCCGGGACAGGGGGCGGCTACACCTTC. This chain connects TRBV20-1 to TRBJ1-2, with 12 positions matching TRBD1. This CDR3 spans 14 amino acids. The trim removed 3 bases at V and 8 bases at J, leaving 7 bases unmatched. CDR1 and CDR2 from the germline V gene are DFQATT and SNEGSKA (reference sequence).